A single sample gave rise to the 12 T cell receptor beta chains below, sequenced in a study of blood T cell repertoires in COVID-19. The repertoire was sequenced with immunoSEQ multiplex PCR; TCRdb's copy has only in-frame clones and lacks some. The data contain around 480,000 clones, around 89% of them singletons. Sequenced material: peripheral blood. These receptor sequences come from a woman in her fifties or sixties with COVID-19, enrolled during active disease.

V gene TRBV7-9 combines with J gene TRBJ1-1; TRBD1 is a possible D gene (6 bases). Germline lookup yields CDR1 SEHNR and CDR2 FQNEAQ (reference sequence). V was cut by 3 bases and J by 2 bases, with 13 bases left in between. There are 15 residues in the CDR3. The CDR3 reads CASSFSGTRNTEAFF. Written as DNA, the CDR3 is TGTGCCAGCAGCTTTTCCGGGACACGTAACACTGAAGCTTTCTTT.

This rearrangement joins TRBV5-5 to TRBJ1-6, with a weak D call TRBD1 (5 bases). Between the trimmed V and J ends, which lost 3 bases and 9 bases, there was a span of 13 bases. This CDR3 has 14 residues. The germline gives CDR1 SGHKS, CDR2 YYEKEE (reference sequence). In DNA, the CDR3 is TGTGCCAGCAGCTCGGGGGATAGGGGTTCACCCCTCCACTTT. Its protein product is CASSSGDRGSPLHF.

The chain carries TRBV28 and TRBJ2-1; maybe TRBD1 (7 bases). From germline, CDR1 is MDHEN and CDR2 SYDVKM. Trimming left V 5 bases short and J 4 bases short, with 15 bases between. This CDR3 comprises 15 residues. CDR3 DNA: TGTGCCAGCAGTCCCCCGACAGGGACTTACAATGAGCAGTTCTTC. Its translation is CASSPPTGTYNEQFF.

The chain recombines TRBV4-1 with TRBJ2-1, with D possibly matching TRBD2 (6 bases). This CDR3 spans 15 amino acids. Germline loops: CDR1 MGHRA, CDR2 YSYEKL. Trimming cost V 3 bases and J 6 bases, with 15 bases left between them. The DNA for the CDR3 is TGCGCCAGCAGCCATACTCGGGGGACGGGCAATGAGCAGTTCTTC. Its protein product is CASSHTRGTGNEQFF.

This clone was seen a single time. V is TRBV6-5 and J is TRBJ1-4, with D perhaps matching TRBD1 (5 bases). Trimming took off 4 bases at V and 8 bases at J, with 14 bases between the two ends. This CDR3 region has 14 residues. Germline lookup yields CDR1 MNHEY and CDR2 SVGAGI. The CDR3: CASSFRDGGEKLFF. The CDR3 nucleotides are TGTGCCAGCAGTTTTCGGGACGGAGGGGAAAAACTGTTTTTT.

The chain recombines TRBV19 with TRBJ1-2; 7 bases are shared with TRBD1. Per the germline V gene, CDR1 is LNHDA and CDR2 is SQIVND (reference sequence). The CDR3 sequence is 16 residues long. J lost 7 bases, V lost 5 bases, and 16 bases had no gene match. The CDR3 bases are TGTGCCAGTAGTCCATCCCGTTCAACAGGGGAAAGTGGCTACACCTTC. It is translated as CASSPSRSTGESGYTF.

This sequence joins TRBV27 and TRBJ1-2; TRBD1 agrees at 10 bases. V shed 5 bases, J shed 11 bases, and the junction held 8 bases outside the gene matches. The CDR3 totals 13 residues. The germline V gene has CDR1 MNHEY and CDR2 SMNVEV (reference sequence). CDR3 sequence reads: CASSKGQGTSYTF. CDR3 bases: TGTGCCAGCAGTAAGGGACAGGGGACGTCGTACACCTTC.

The V and J genes are TRBV6-5 and TRBJ1-1; 8 nucleotides align to TRBD1. The CDR3 length is 15 residues. Germline assignment: CDR1 MNHEY and CDR2 SVGAGI. V trimming: 3 bases; J trimming: 5 bases; junction bases outside the gene matches: 8. CDR3 DNA: TGTGCCAGCAGTTATCTCAGGGGGCGCGGGACTGAAGCTTTCTTT. Translated, it gives CASSYLRGRGTEAFF.

This chain joins TRBV19 and TRBJ1-2; TRBD1 is a possible D gene (6 bases). The germline gives CDR1 LNHDA, CDR2 SQIVND (reference sequence). This CDR3 comprises 16 residues. V was shortened by 6 bases and J by 2 bases, with 19 bases between the two germline ends. CDR3 in amino acids: CASSDRQASWNYGYTF. CDR3 sequence (DNA): TGTGCCAGTAGCGATCGACAGGCCTCTTGGAACTATGGCTACACCTTC.

In regard to this clone: This CDR3 is also generated by other DNA sequences in the sample. This chain links TRBV7-2 with TRBJ2-3, with D possibly matching TRBD1 (5 bases). CDR3 length: 14 amino acids. The germline V gene encodes CDR1 SGHTA and CDR2 FQGNSA. Trimming took off 1 base at V and 3 bases at J, with 8 bases between the two ends. This CDR3 reads CASSLGQRTDTQYF. CDR3 DNA: TGTGCCAGCAGCTTAGGACAGAGGACAGATACGCAGTATTTT.

Comments on this clone: This specimen includes other DNA sequences encoding the same CDR3. The J gene is TRBJ2-3, the V gene TRBV24-1; D not resolved. The germline V and J ends were trimmed by 5 bases and 2 bases, with 7 bases remaining between them. CDR3 length equals 13 residues. The germline V gene has CDR1 KGHDR and CDR2 SFDVKD. The CDR3 DNA reads TGTGCCACCAGTGGAGGCCACACAGATACGCAGTATTTT. Its protein is CATSGGHTDTQYF.

This clone showed up just once. This chain connects TRBV11-2 to TRBJ2-1, with D possibly matching TRBD2 (5 bases). This CDR3 has 13 residues. Per germline, CDR1 SGHAT and CDR2 FQNNGV. Trimming stripped 5 bases from V and 9 bases from J, with 14 bases between. CDR3 coding DNA: TGTGCCAGCAGCGGACTGATACCCACTGAGCAGTTCTTC. This codes for CASSGLIPTEQFF.